A selection of T cell receptor beta chains follows, all from one sample in a study of cytomegalovirus exposure and HLA in healthy donors. The assay was immunoSEQ multiplex PCR, and TCRdb's table has in-frame clones only and misses some. The table includes over 150,000 clones, around 84% detected once. The specimen was PBMCs. The receptor set was obtained from a woman between 35 and 50 years old in good health and CMV-seropositive. Both conserved end residues are part of each CDR3. D genes are given only for firm matches. Only part of the rows carry a size: once, few, many, or a class if the clone is expanded.

TRBJ2-7	TRBV5-1	NA	NA	CASSARGAYEQYF	TGCGCCAGCAGCGCCAGGGGGGCCTACGAGCAGTACTTC
TRBJ2-7	TRBV6-5	few	NA	CASSYSRGGGEQYF	TGTGCCAGCAGTTACTCGAGGGGAGGCGGCGAGCAGTACTTC
TRBJ2-6	TRBV5-6	NA	NA	CASSRQGSGANVLTF	TGTGCCAGCAGCCGGCAGGGGTCTGGGGCCAACGTCCTGACTTTC
TRBJ1-2	TRBV29-1	NA	NA	CSVDISGQTNYGYTF	TGCAGCGTTGATATTAGTGGACAGACTAACTATGGCTACACCTTC
TRBJ1-1	TRBV19	once	NA	CASKENEAFF	TGTGCCAGTAAGGAGAATGAAGCTTTCTTT
TRBJ2-3	TRBV18	NA	TRBD2	CASSRQRDPSTDTQYF	TGTGCCAGCTCACGTCAGCGGGACCCTAGCACAGATACGCAGTATTTT
TRBJ2-3	TRBV30	once	NA	CASRSYTDTQYF	TGTGCCTCACGGTCCTACACAGATACGCAGTATTTT
TRBJ2-5	TRBV9	NA	TRBD2	CASSPIAGGQETQYF	TGTGCCAGCAGCCCTATAGCGGGAGGACAAGAGACCCAGTACTTC
TRBJ2-1	TRBV7-9	NA	TRBD2	CASSLVLGLAGRDNEQFF	TGTGCCAGCAGCTTAGTTTTGGGACTAGCGGGAAGGGACAATGAGCAGTTCTTC
TRBJ2-1	TRBV6-5	NA	NA	CASSRRGVYNEQFF	TGTGCCAGCAGTCGCAGGGGGGTATACAATGAGCAGTTCTTC
TRBJ1-2	TRBV6-5	NA	NA	CASSSEGYGYTF	TGTGCCAGCAGTTCGGAGGGCTATGGCTACACCTTC
TRBJ2-7	TRBV7-9	once	TRBD2	CASSAGTSGFYEQYF	TGTGCCAGCAGCGCCGGGACTAGCGGGTTTTACGAGCAGTACTTC
TRBJ2-1	TRBV10-1	once	TRBD2	CASSESGLAGGLSSYNEQFF	TGCGCCAGCAGTGAGTCTGGACTAGCGGGTGGTTTAAGCTCCTACAATGAGCAGTTCTTC
TRBJ2-3	TRBV4-1	few	NA	CASSQDGGSSDTQYF	TGCGCCAGCAGCCAAGATGGAGGTTCGTCCGATACGCAGTATTTT
TRBJ2-7	TRBV7-8	NA	TRBD1	CASSTRQGVHEQYF	TGTGCCAGCAGCACCCGACAGGGCGTCCACGAGCAGTACTTC
TRBJ2-1	TRBV27	NA	NA	CASSPRPDAYNEQFF	TGTGCCAGCAGCCCTAGGCCCGACGCCTACAATGAGCAGTTCTTC
TRBJ2-1	TRBV28	NA	NA	CASSGTLPHEQFF	TGTGCCAGCAGTGGGACTCTCCCCCATGAGCAGTTCTTC
TRBJ2-1	TRBV27	NA	TRBD2	CASTVKREGTNEQFF	TGTGCCAGCACCGTGAAGCGGGAGGGGACTAATGAGCAGTTCTTC
TRBJ2-3	TRBV5-1	NA	TRBD2	CASSLFGSGSLDTQYF	TGCGCCAGCAGCTTGTTTGGTAGCGGGAGTTTAGATACGCAGTATTTT
TRBJ2-7	TRBV27	NA	NA	CASRRQDLSYEQYF	TGTGCCAGCAGACGACAGGATCTATCCTACGAGCAGTACTTC
TRBJ1-4	TRBV4-2	NA	NA	CASSQGRAGRIEKLFF	TGTGCCAGCAGCCAAGGAAGAGCAGGGCGAATTGAAAAACTGTTTTTT
TRBJ2-2	TRBV10-2	few	TRBD2	CASSDGTSGSIRTGELFF	TGCGCCAGCAGTGATGGGACTAGCGGGAGCATTCGCACCGGGGAGCTGTTTTTT
TRBJ1-2	TRBV10-3	NA	TRBD1	CAISGSRGNYGYTF	TGTGCCATCAGTGGATCCAGGGGGAACTATGGCTACACCTTC
TRBJ1-5	TRBV9	NA	TRBD1	CASSGQGSQPQHF	TGTGCCAGCAGCGGACAGGGATCTCAGCCCCAGCATTTT
TRBJ2-3	TRBV9	NA	NA	CASSPVWRSTDTQYF	TGTGCCAGCAGCCCAGTGTGGAGGAGCACAGATACGCAGTATTTT
TRBJ1-2	TRBV6-1	once	NA	CASSPPGRDIYGYTF	TGTGCCAGCAGTCCTCCCGGCAGGGATATCTATGGCTACACCTTC
TRBJ2-1	TRBV6-1	NA	TRBD2	CASRGTSGNNEQFF	TGTGCCAGCAGAGGGACTAGCGGAAACAATGAGCAGTTCTTC
TRBJ2-4	TRBV5-1	NA	NA	CASSPGQIAKNIQYF	TGCGCCAGCAGCCCAGGACAGATAGCCAAAAACATTCAGTACTTC
TRBJ2-7	TRBV5-5	few	TRBD1	CASSLLRGQGVSEQYF	TGTGCCAGCAGCTTGCTACGTGGACAGGGGGTATCCGAGCAGTACTTC
TRBJ2-1	TRBV2	NA	TRBD2	CASSTGTRSYNEQFF	TGTGCCAGCAGTACCGGGACTAGGAGCTACAATGAGCAGTTCTTC